The present entry profiles one T cell receptor beta chain with its context. Antigen: not known. The data belong to a study of OX40 agonist ivuxolimab in advanced cancers. Whole-study context: Patients were dosed with the agonistic anti-OX40 (CD134) antibody ivuxolimab. Past anti-PD-1, anti-PD-L1 or anti-CTLA-4 therapy was accepted, and 30% to 50% had received some.

Germline V CDR1 and CDR2: SGHTA, FQGNSA. V was clipped by 2 bases and J by 4 bases, with 14 bases between them. This CDR3 region has 16 residues. Findings and limits, study-wide: Expanded clones belonging to CD8+ T cells outnumbered, on average, those of CD4+.

Data came from immunoSEQ multiplex PCR; TCRdb stores just in-frame clones and leaves some out. The top ten clones hold 6.5% to 7.5% of a sample with 50,000 or so clones, 86% of them seen once. This receptor was taken from an adult with an advanced solid tumor such as melanoma, head and neck, liver or kidney cancer. This sample comprised CD4+ or CD8+ T cells sorted from blood, obtained in a trial of the OX40 agonist ivuxolimab. The chain joins TRBV7-2 to TRBJ2-2; possibly TRBD1 or TRBD2 for D (5 bases each). As DNA, the CDR3 is TGTGCCAGCAGCTTATTATCCGGGGCCGGCACCGGGGAGCTGTTTTTT. Protein sequence: CASSLLSGAGTGELFF. The complete variable domain, with remaining parts taken from reference TRBV7-2 and TRBJ2-2, reads GAGVSQSPSNKVTEKGKDVELRCDPISGHTALYWYRQSLGQGLEFLIYFQGNSAPDKSGLPSDRFSAERTGGSVSTLTIQRTQQEDSAVYLCASSLLSGAGTGELFFGEGSRLTVL.